The next 7 T cell receptor beta chains were all read from a single sample in a study of shared clonotypes between healthy human individuals. Some clones are missing from TCRdb's copy, which holds only in-frame ones; the method was immunoSEQ multiplex PCR. The data contain millions of clones, roughly nine tenths of them singletons. The specimen sequenced was naive CD4+ T cells sorted from blood. Subset in this sample: CD45RA+ positively selected. The receptors stem from a man aged 18 to 29 in good health.

V is TRBV7-9 and J is TRBJ1-2; D is unclear. The CDR3 has 13 residues. CDR1 and CDR2 (germline): SEHNR, FQNEAQ (reference sequence). With 2 bases removed from V and 4 bases from J, the gap between germline ends came to 8 bases. The CDR3 nucleotides read TGTGCCAGCAGCTTAAGCCTGGTCTATGGCTACACCTTC. This translates into CASSLSLVYGYTF.

The genes are TRBV5-1 and TRBJ1-2, with 9 nucleotides matching TRBD1. This CDR3 region has 13 residues. V shed 4 bases, J shed 5 bases, and the junction held 3 bases outside the gene matches. Germline loops: CDR1 SGHRS, CDR2 YFSETQ. For the CDR3, the DNA is TGCGCCAGCAGCATAGGGACAGGGTATGGCTACACCTTC. This codes for CASSIGTGYGYTF.

The chain carries TRBV19 and TRBJ2-7; the match to TRBD2 covers 11 bases. The CDR3 extends over 14 amino acids. V lost 6 bases and J lost 6; bases outside the gene matches: 7. Germline V gene lookup returns CDR1 LNHDA and CDR2 SQIVND (reference sequence). This CDR3 reads CASRLAGDLGEQYF. CDR3 nucleotides: TGTGCCAGTAGACTAGCGGGAGATCTAGGCGAGCAGTACTTC.

The chain uses TRBV2 and TRBJ2-5; TRBD1 aligns across 7 bases. The CDR3 consists of 14 residues. V was pared by 3 bases and J by 0 bases, with 1 base of the junction left unmatched. Germline lookup yields CDR1 SNHLY and CDR2 FYNNEI. Here the CDR3 DNA reads TGTGCCAGCAGTGAGGACAGGTACCAAGAGACCCAGTACTTC. Residues: CASSEDRYQETQYF.

The chain links TRBV5-4 to TRBJ2-5; possibly TRBD1 or TRBD2 for D (5 bases each). The germline V and J ends were trimmed by 4 bases and 4 bases, with 17 bases remaining between them. The germline V gene has CDR1 SGHNT and CDR2 YYREEE (reference sequence). CDR3 size: 15 residues. This chain's CDR3 is CASSPIGTGPETQYF. The DNA for the CDR3 is TGTGCCAGCAGCCCCATCGGTACGGGGCCAGAGACCCAGTACTTC. The full variable domain, with the rest looked up from reference TRBV5-4 and TRBJ2-5, is ETGVTQSPTHLIKTRGQQVTLRCSSQSGHNTVSWYQQALGQGPQFIFQYYREEENGRGNFPPRFSGLQFPNYSSELNVNALELDDSALYLCASSPIGTGPETQYFGPGTRLLVL.

The chain uses TRBV5-1 and TRBJ2-7; 10 nucleotides align to TRBD2. This CDR3 is 15 amino acids long. Germline values: CDR1 SGHRS, CDR2 YFSETQ. The ends lost 0 bases at V and 3 bases at J; junction bases unmatched: 3. CDR3 sequence (DNA): TGCGCCAGCAGCTTGGATACTAGCGGGGTCTACGAGCAGTACTTC. Protein sequence: CASSLDTSGVYEQYF.

The chain employs TRBV2 and TRBJ2-1, with 8 bases aligning to TRBD1. Germline V gene data show CDR1 as SNHLY and CDR2 as FYNNEI. The length of the CDR3 is 15 residues. After removal of 6 bases from V and 4 bases from J, the junction contained 8 bases not matched to a gene. CDR3 region: CASRFQGAGYNEQFF. DNA of the CDR3: TGTGCCAGCAGATTTCAGGGGGCCGGTTACAATGAGCAGTTCTTC.